The clone carrying this TCR beta chain was counted many times. What it recognizes is unknown. The data are from a study of CD8 T cells in ankylosing spondylitis. Study-level points and caveats: From matched ankylosing spondylitis synovial fluid, disease-linked clones were reportedly recovered at significantly enriched levels. The study identified a TCR beta motif of under ten highly homologous variants that appeared characteristic of ankylosing spondylitis blood.

CDR3 length equals 14 residues. Trimming cost V 4 bases and J 8 bases; bases outside gene matches: 6. Per germline, CDR1 SGHRS and CDR2 YFSETQ. TCRdb re-called the 5' RACE reads with MiXCR, one entry per CDR3 protein. The sample includes roughly 40,000 distinct CDR3 sequences, about 11% of them seen just once. The source is a male donor with ankylosing spondylitis or in good health (not recorded which). This chain links TRBV5-1 with TRBJ2-1; 10 nucleotides line up with TRBD1. The sample taken for sequencing was blood, either unsorted or a sorted T cell fraction (not recorded which). This CDR3 is CASSQDRGRDEQFF. CDR3 nucleotide sequence: TGCGCCAGCAGCCAGGACAGGGGGAGGGATGAGCAGTTCTTC.